This T cell receptor (beta chain) was profiled in a study of blood T cell repertoires in COVID-19. Study-level background: COVID-19 samples, acute and convalescent, were from the United States, Italy and Spain. PBMCs, B-cell-depleted T cells, or T cells provided the cDNA or gDNA that made up the material.

V shed 3 bases and J shed 2 bases, with 14 bases lying between them. CDR3 size: 17 residues. The germline CDR1 and CDR2 sequences are KGHSH and LQKENI. Original methodology: From reference gene primer amplification, estimates of nucleated cell counts were derived. The repertoire was sequenced with immunoSEQ multiplex PCR; TCRdb's copy has only in-frame clones and lacks some. V and J calls and clone size are copied from that table; D and trimming were computed from the DNA. This repertoire shows some 150,000 clones, 75% to 80% found once; its top ten account for around 13%. This sequence originates from an elderly woman with acute or convalescent COVID-19. The rearrangement joins TRBV18 to TRBJ1-6; tentatively, D is TRBD1 (6 bases). Sequenced: peripheral blood. The CDR3 loop is CASSPNRVGAYNSPLHF. CDR3 bases: TGTGCCAGCTCACCGAACAGGGTTGGCGCCTATAATTCACCCCTCCACTTT.